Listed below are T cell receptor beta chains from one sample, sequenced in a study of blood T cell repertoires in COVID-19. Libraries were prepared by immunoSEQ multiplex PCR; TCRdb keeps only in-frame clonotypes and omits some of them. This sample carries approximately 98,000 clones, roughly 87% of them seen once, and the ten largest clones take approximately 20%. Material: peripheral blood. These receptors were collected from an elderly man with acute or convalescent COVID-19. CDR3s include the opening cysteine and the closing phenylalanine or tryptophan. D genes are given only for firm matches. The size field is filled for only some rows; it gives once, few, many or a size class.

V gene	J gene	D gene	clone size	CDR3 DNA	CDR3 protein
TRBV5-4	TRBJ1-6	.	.	TGTGCCAGCAGCTCTACAGGGAATAATTCACCCCTCCACTTT	CASSSTGNNSPLHF
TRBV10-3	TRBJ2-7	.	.	TGTGCCATCAGTGGACACTCCTACGAGCAGTACTTC	CAISGHSYEQYF
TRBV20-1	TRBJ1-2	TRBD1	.	TGCAGTGCTGGTGAGGGGGCTGGTAGCTATGGCTACACCTTC	CSAGEGAGSYGYTF
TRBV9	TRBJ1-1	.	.	TGTGCCAGCAGCGTAGGACTTGGGTCTGAAGCTTTCTTT	CASSVGLGSEAFF
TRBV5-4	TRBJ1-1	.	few	TGTGCCAGCAGCCCCAGGACAGTCACCACTGAAGCTTTCTTT	CASSPRTVTTEAFF
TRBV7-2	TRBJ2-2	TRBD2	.	TGTGCCAGCAGCTTCCCCGGGACTAGCCGAACCGGGGAGCTGTTTTTT	CASSFPGTSRTGELFF
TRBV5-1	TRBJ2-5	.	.	TGCGCCAGCAGCTTGGATCAGGAGACCCAGTACTTC	CASSLDQETQYF
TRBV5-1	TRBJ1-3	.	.	TGCGCCAGCAGCTTGCGGCAGGGTAGCAACACCATATATTTT	CASSLRQGSNTIYF
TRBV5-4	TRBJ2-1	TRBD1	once	TGTGCCAGCAGCTTGGTGGACAGGGGGCTTGAAGAGCAGTTCTTC	CASSLVDRGLEEQFF
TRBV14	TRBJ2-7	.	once	TGTGCCAGCAGCCAAGTCTCGAGCTCCTACGAGCAGTACTTC	CASSQVSSSYEQYF
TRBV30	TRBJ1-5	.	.	TGTGCCTGGAGTGTACGGGGGGGGCGGCAGCCCCAGCATTTT	CAWSVRGGRQPQHF
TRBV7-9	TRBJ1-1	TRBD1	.	TGTGCCAGCAGCCCTCCGGGACAGGCAAATATTTTGAACACTGAAGCTTTCTTT	CASSPPGQANILNTEAFF
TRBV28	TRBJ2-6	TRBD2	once	TGTGCCAGCAGTCTCGGTGGTAGCGGGAGCATAACTGGGGCCAACGTCCTGACTTTC	CASSLGGSGSITGANVLTF
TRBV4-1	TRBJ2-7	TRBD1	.	TGCGCCAGCAGCCACCTGACAGGGGGCTTCTACGAGCAGTACTTC	CASSHLTGGFYEQYF
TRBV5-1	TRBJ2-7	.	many	TGCGCCAGCAGCACGGGAATCACTACCTACGAGCAGTACTTC	CASSTGITTYEQYF
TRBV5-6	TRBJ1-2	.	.	TGTGCCAGCAGCCCCCGGGAGGGGAGGGTCTATGGCTACACCTTC	CASSPREGRVYGYTF
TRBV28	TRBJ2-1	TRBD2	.	TGTGCCAGCAGTCCCTGGCGGGGGGCCGGGAATGAGCAGTTCTTC	CASSPWRGAGNEQFF
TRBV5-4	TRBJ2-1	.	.	TGTGCCAGCAGTAGCCGCGGGACAGCAAATGAGCAGTTCTTC	CASSSRGTANEQFF
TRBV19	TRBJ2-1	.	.	TGTGCCAGTAGCCTGAGGGGGGGCCTACCTGAGCAGTTCTTC	CASSLRGGLPEQFF
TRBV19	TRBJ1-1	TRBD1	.	TGTGCCAGTAGTCCGGGACAGGGGCTCCGGAACACTGAAGCTTTCTTT	CASSPGQGLRNTEAFF
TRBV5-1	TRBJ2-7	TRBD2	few	TGCGCCAGCAGCTCTACTAGCGGGCAACCCTACGAGCAGTACTTC	CASSSTSGQPYEQYF
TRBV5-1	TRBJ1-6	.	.	TGCGCCAGCAGGCCAAACGTGGCAGATTATAATTCACCCCTCCACTTT	CASRPNVADYNSPLHF
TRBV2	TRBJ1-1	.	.	TGTGCCACCCGAGGGATGAACACTGAAGCTTTCTTT	CATRGMNTEAFF
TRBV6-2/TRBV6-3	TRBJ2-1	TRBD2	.	TGTGCCAGCAGTTCTAGCGGGCGCTCCTACAATGAGCAGTTCTTC	CASSSSGRSYNEQFF
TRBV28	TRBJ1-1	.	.	TGTGCCAGCTTAAGTGGTCCGCCGCGCACTGAAGCTTTCTTT	CASLSGPPRTEAFF
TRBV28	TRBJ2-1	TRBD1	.	TGTGCCAGCAGATACAGGGGAGAAAATGAGCAGTTCTTC	CASRYRGENEQFF
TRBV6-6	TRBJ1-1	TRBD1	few	TGTGCCAGCAGTCTGGGACAGCTCAACACTGAAGCTTTCTTT	CASSLGQLNTEAFF
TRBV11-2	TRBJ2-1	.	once	TGTGCCAGCAGCTCCTTCAATGAGCAGTTCTTC	CASSSFNEQFF
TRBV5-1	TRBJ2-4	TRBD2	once	TGCGCCAGCAGCTTGGGAAGTAGCGGGACTAGCAGGATGGGGGCCAAAAACATTCAGTACTTC	CASSLGSSGTSRMGAKNIQYF
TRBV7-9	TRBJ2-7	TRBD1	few	TGTGCCAGCAGCCTGACAGGGACGGTCGACGAGCAGTACTTC	CASSLTGTVDEQYF
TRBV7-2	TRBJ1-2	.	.	TGTGCCAGCAGCCCAGACACAGGGAACTATGGCTACACCTTC	CASSPDTGNYGYTF
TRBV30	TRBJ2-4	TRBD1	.	TGTGCCTGGTCGACGGGACAGGGAGCCAAAAACATTCAGTACTTC	CAWSTGQGAKNIQYF
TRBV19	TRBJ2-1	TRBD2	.	TGTGCCACAGTGACTAGCGGGAGGGGGGAGCAGTTCTTC	CATVTSGRGEQFF
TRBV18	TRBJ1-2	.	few	TGTGCCAGCTCACAAACAGGTTCAGACTATGGCTACACCTTC	CASSQTGSDYGYTF
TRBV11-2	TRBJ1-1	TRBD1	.	TGTGCCAGCAGCTCCCCGGGACAGGGAAAACCTGAAGCTTTCTTT	CASSSPGQGKPEAFF
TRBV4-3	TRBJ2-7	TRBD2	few	TGCGCCAGCAGCCAAGATCGGGGACTAGCGGGAGACCTCTACGAGCAGTACTTC	CASSQDRGLAGDLYEQYF
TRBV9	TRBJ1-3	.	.	TGTGCCAGCAGCCCGTCCCCCAGGGATGGAAACACCATATATTTT	CASSPSPRDGNTIYF
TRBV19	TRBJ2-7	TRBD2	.	TGTGCCAGTAACCCTAGCGGGAGCTACGAGCAGTACTTC	CASNPSGSYEQYF
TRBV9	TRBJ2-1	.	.	TGTGCCAGCAGCGTACCTGGACTGGGGGGTTACAATGAGCAGTTCTTC	CASSVPGLGGYNEQFF
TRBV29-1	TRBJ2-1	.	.	TGCAGCGTAGAGGGGGTACCCTCCTACAATGAGCAGTTCTTC	CSVEGVPSYNEQFF
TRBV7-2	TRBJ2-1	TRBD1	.	TGTGCCAGCAGCTGGACAGGTCCCAGCACGGTGCAGTTCTTC	CASSWTGPSTVQFF
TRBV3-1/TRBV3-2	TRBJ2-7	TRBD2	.	TGTGCCAGCAGCCATCGTAGCGGGGGGTCCCCCTACGAGCAGTACTTC	CASSHRSGGSPYEQYF
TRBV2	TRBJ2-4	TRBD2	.	TGTGCCAGCAGTGCAGGAGCGGGAGGTAACATTCAGTACTTC	CASSAGAGGNIQYF
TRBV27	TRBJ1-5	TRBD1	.	TGTGCCAGCAGTTCATTCGGACAGGGTGGCCATCAGCCCCAGCATTTT	CASSSFGQGGHQPQHF
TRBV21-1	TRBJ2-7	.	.	TGTGCCAGCAGTTCAAAAGGGGACGGGGGGTTCTCCTACGAGCAGTACTTC	CASSSKGDGGFSYEQYF
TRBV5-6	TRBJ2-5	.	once	TGTGCCAGCAGCAAGACAGTTCTCCAAGAGACCCAGTACTTC	CASSKTVLQETQYF
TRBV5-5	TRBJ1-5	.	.	TGTGCCAGCAGCCGAGTAGATGTCGGCAATCAGCCCCAGCATTTT	CASSRVDVGNQPQHF
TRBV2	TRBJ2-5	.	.	TGTGCCAGCAGTCTCGGGAACAGAGAGACCCAGTACTTC	CASSLGNRETQYF
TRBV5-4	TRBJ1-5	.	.	TGTGCCAGCAGCTTGGAAATAGCACAGCCCCAGCATTTT	CASSLEIAQPQHF
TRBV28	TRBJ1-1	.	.	TGTGCCAGCAGTTTTGGGGGAGGCAGAACTTGGAACACTGAAGCTTTCTTT	CASSFGGGRTWNTEAFF
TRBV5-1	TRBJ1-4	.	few	TGCGCCAGCAGCTTGCAAAGTCGCGATGAAAAACTGTTTTTT	CASSLQSRDEKLFF
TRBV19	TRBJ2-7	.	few	TGTGCCAGTAGCCGAGCCAGCCCCCCGGGCGAGCAGTACTTC	CASSRASPPGEQYF
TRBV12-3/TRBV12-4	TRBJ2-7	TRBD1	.	TGTGCCAGCAGTTGGGGGACAGACTACGAGCAGTACTTC	CASSWGTDYEQYF
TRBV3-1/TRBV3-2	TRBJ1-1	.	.	TGTGCCAGCAGCGCCGCCGGCACTGAAGCTTTCTTT	CASSAAGTEAFF
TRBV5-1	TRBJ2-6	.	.	TGCGCCAGCAGCGGACTACAGGGGTCTGGGGCCAACGTCCTGACTTTC	CASSGLQGSGANVLTF
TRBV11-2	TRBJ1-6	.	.	TGTGCCGGCGGGGCTAGCTCCTATAATTCACCCCTCCACTTT	CAGGASSYNSPLHF